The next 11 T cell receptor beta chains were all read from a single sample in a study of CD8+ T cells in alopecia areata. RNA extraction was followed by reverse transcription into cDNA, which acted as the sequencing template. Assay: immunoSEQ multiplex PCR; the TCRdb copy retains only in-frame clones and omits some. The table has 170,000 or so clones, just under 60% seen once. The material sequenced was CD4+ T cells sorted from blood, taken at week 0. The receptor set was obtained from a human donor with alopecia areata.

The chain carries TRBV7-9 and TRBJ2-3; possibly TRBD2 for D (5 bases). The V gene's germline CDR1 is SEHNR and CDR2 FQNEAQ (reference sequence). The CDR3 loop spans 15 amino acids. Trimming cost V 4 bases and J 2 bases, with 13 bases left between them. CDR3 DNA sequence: TGTGCCAGCAGCTCCCGGTCTAGCATCACAGATACGCAGTATTTT. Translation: CASSSRSSITDTQYF.

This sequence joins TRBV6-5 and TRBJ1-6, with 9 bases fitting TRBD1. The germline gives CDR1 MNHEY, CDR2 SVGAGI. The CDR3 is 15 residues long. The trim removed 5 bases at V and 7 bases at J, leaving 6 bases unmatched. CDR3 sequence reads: CASSPIGTGNSPLHF. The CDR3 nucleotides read TGTGCCAGCAGTCCAATCGGGACAGGGAATTCACCCCTCCACTTT.

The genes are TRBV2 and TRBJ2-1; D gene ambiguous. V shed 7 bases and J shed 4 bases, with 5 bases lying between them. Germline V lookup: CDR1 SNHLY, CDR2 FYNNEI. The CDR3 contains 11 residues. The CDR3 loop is CASNGYNEQFF. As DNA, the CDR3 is TGTGCCAGCAACGGATACAATGAGCAGTTCTTC.

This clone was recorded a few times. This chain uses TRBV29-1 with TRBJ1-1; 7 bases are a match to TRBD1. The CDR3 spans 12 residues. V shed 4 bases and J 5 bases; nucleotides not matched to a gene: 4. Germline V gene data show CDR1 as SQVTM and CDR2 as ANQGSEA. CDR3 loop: CSVAKGATEAFF. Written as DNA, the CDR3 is TGCAGCGTTGCGAAGGGGGCAACTGAAGCTTTCTTT.

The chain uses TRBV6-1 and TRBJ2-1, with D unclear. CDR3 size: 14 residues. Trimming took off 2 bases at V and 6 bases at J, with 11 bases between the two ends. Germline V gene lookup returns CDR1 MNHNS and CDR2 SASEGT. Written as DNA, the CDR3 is TGTGCCAGCAGTGAACTCCAGACTGCCAATGAGCAGTTCTTC. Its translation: CASSELQTANEQFF.

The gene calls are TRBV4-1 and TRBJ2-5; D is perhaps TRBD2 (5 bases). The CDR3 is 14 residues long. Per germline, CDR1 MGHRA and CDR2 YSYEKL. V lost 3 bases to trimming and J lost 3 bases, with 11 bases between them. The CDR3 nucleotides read TGCGCCAGCAGCCAGGGTGGAGGCGAAGAGACCCAGTACTTC. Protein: CASSQGGGEETQYF.

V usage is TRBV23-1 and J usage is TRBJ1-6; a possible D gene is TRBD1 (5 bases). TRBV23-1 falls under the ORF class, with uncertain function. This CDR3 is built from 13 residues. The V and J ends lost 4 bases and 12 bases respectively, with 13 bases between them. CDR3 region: CASSPGLFGPLHF. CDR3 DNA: TGCGCCAGCAGTCCGGGACTATTTGGACCCCTCCACTTT.

CDR3 amino acids: CASSLGTYLSNQPQHF. The CDR3 DNA is TGTGCCAGCAGCTTAGGGACATATCTTAGCAATCAGCCCCAGCATTTT. This chain uses TRBV7-2 with TRBJ1-5, with TRBD1 as a possible D gene (5 bases). The CDR3 covers 16 residues. The germline CDR1 and CDR2 sequences are SGHTA and FQGNSA. V lost 1 base to trimming and J lost 0 bases, with 10 bases between them.

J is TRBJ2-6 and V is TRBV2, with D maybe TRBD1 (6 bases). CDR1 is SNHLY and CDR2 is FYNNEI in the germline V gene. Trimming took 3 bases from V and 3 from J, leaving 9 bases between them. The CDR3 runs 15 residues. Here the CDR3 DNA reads TGTGCCAGCAGTGAGGGGGCCGTTGGGGCCAACGTCCTGACTTTC. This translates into CASSEGAVGANVLTF.

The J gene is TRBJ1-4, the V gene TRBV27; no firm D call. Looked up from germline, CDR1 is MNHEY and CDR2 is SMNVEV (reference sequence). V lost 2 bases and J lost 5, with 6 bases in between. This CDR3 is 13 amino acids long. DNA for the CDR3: TGTGCCAGCAGTTTAAGAGGGAATGAAAAACTGTTTTTT. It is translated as CASSLRGNEKLFF.

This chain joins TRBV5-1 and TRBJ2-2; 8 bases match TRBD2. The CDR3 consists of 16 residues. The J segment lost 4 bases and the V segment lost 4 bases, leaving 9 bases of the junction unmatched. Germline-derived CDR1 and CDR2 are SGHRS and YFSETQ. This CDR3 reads CASSPRIAGTTGELFF. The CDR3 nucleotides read TGCGCCAGCAGCCCCCGAATAGCGGGGACCACCGGGGAGCTGTTTTTT.